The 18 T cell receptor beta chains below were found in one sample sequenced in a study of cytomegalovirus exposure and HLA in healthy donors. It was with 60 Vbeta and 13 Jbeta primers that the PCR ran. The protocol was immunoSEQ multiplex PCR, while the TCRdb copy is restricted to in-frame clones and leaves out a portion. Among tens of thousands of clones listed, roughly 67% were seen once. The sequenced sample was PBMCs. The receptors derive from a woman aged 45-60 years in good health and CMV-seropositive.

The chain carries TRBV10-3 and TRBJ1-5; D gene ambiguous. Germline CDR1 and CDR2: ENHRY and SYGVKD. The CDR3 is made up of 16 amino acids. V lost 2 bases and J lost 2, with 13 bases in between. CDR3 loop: CAISEGPGKGNQPQHF. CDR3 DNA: TGTGCCATCAGTGAGGGACCGGGGAAGGGCAATCAGCCCCAGCATTTT.

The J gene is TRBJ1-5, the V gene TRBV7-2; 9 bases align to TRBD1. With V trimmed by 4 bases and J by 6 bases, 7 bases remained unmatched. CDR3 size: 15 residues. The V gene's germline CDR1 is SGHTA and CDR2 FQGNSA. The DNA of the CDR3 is TGTGCCAGCAGCTCCCGGACAGGGGATAGTCAGCCCCAGCATTTT. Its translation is CASSSRTGDSQPQHF.

The CDR3 region is CASSELRTGSTDTQYF. CDR3 DNA sequence: TGTGCCAGCAGTGAACTAAGGACAGGGAGCACAGATACGCAGTATTTT. The gene calls are TRBV6-1 and TRBJ2-3; 8 bases match TRBD1. The CDR3 totals 16 residues. The germline V gene has CDR1 MNHNS and CDR2 SASEGT. V was pared by 2 bases and J by 0 bases, with 4 bases of the junction left unmatched.

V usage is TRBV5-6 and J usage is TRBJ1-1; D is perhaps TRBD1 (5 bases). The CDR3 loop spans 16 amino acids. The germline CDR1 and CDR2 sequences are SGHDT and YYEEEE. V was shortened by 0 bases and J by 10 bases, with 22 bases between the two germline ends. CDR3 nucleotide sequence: TGTGCCAGCAGCTTGGGGTCGGTTGGGGCAAACTTTGGAGCTTTCTTT. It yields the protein CASSLGSVGANFGAFF.

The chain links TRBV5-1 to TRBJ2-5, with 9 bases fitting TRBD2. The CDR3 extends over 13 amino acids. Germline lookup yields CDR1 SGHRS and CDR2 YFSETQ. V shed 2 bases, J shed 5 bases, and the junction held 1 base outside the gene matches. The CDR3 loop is CASSFAGGETQYF. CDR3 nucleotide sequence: TGCGCCAGCAGCTTCGCGGGGGGGGAGACCCAGTACTTC.

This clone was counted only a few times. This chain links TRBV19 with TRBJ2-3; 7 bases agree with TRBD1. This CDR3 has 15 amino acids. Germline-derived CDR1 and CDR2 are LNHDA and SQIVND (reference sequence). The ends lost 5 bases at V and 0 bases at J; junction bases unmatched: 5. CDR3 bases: TGTGCCAGTAGTTTCGACAGGGCTAGCACAGATACGCAGTATTTT. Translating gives CASSFDRASTDTQYF.

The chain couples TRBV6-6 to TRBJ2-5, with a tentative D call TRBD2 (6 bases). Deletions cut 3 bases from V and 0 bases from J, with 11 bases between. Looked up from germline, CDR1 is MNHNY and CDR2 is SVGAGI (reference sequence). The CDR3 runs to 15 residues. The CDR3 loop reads CASSYRGGDQETQYF. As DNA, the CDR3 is TGTGCCAGCAGTTATCGGGGCGGGGACCAAGAGACCCAGTACTTC.

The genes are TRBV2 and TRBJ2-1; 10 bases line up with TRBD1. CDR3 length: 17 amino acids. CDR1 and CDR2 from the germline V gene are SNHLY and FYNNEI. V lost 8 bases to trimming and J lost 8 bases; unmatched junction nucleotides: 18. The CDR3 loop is CASGVPTGRDRGYEQFF. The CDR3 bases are TGTGCCAGCGGGGTCCCTACCGGAAGGGACAGGGGATATGAGCAGTTCTTC.

The DNA for the CDR3 is TGTGCCAGCTCACCAAGGACAGGGACGGCAGAGACCCAGTACTTC. Protein product: CASSPRTGTAETQYF. The V call is TRBV18, the J call TRBJ2-5; 8 nucleotides align to TRBD1. CDR3 length: 15 residues. Germline CDR1 is KGHSH and CDR2 is LQKENI. V shed 2 bases and J 4 bases; nucleotides not matched to a gene: 6.

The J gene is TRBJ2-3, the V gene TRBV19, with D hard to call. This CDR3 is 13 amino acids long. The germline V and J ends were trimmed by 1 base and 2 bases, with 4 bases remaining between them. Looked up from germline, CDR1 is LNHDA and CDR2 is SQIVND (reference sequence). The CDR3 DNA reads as TGTGCCAGTAGTATAGCTACCACAGATACGCAGTATTTT. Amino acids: CASSIATTDTQYF.

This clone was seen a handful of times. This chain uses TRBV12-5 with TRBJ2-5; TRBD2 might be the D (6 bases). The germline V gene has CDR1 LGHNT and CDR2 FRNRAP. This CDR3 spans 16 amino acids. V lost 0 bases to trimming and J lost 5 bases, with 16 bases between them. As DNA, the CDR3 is TGTGCTAGTGGTTTGGTCCCCTTGGGCCGGGAGGAGACCCAGTACTTC. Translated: CASGLVPLGREETQYF.

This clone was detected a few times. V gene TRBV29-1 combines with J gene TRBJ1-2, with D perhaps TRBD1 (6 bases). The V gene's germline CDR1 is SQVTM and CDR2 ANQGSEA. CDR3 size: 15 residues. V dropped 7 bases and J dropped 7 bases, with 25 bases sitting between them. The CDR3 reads CSANAPGQAYRGYTF. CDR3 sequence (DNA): TGCAGCGCTAACGCTCCGGGACAAGCCTATCGTGGCTACACCTTC.

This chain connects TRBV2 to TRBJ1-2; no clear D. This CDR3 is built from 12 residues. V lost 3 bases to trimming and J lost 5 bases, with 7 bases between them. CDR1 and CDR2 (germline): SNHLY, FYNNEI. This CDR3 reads CASSESAYGYTF. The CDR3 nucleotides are TGTGCCAGCAGTGAGTCAGCGTATGGCTACACCTTC.

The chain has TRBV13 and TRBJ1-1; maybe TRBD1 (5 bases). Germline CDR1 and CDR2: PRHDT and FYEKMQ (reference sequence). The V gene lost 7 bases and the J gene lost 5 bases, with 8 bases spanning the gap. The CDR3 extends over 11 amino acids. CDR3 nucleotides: TGTGCCAGCATTAGGGGTACTGAAGCTTTCTTT. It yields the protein CASIRGTEAFF.

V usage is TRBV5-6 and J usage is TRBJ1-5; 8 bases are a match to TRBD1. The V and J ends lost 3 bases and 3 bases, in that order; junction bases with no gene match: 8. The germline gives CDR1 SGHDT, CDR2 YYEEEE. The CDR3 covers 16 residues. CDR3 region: CASSSWTGMINQPQHF. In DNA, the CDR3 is TGTGCCAGCAGCTCATGGACAGGGATGATCAATCAGCCCCAGCATTTT.

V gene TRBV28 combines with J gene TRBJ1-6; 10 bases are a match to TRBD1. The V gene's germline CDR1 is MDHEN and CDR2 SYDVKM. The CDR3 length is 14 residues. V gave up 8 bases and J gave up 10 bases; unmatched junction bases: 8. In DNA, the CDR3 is TGTGCCAGCGTTTTTGGGACAGGGGCCTCACCCCTCCACTTT. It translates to CASVFGTGASPLHF.

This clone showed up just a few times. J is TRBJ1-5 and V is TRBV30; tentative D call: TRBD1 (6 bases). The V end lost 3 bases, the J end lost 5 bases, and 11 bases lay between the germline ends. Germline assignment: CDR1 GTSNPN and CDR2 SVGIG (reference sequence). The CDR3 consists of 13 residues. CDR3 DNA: TGTGCCTGGAGGACAGGTTGGGATCAGCCCCAGCATTTT. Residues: CAWRTGWDQPQHF.

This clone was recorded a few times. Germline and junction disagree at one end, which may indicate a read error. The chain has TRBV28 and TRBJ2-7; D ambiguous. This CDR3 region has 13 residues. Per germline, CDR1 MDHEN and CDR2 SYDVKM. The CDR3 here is CASRHGFSNEQYF. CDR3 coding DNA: TGTGCCAGCCGCCACGGGTTCTCCAACGAGCAGTACTTC.